A single sample gave rise to the 2 T cell receptor beta chains below, sequenced in a study of shared clonotypes between healthy human individuals. Assay used: immunoSEQ multiplex PCR; TCRdb lists only in-frame clones, some missing. The table has more than 400,000 clones, around 73% seen once. Specimen: PBMCs. All receptors come from a woman aged 40 to 55 in good health. Some clones in this sample may be carry-over from other donors' samples.

This chain joins TRBV7-2 and TRBJ2-1; 11 bases map to TRBD2. The CDR3 is 12 residues long. Trimming took 3 bases from V and 12 from J; bases not matched to a gene: 1. The germline gives CDR1 SGHTA, CDR2 FQGNSA. The CDR3 is CASSFLAGGQFF. CDR3 bases: TGTGCCAGCAGCTTCCTAGCGGGAGGGCAGTTCTTC.

V gene TRBV19 combines with J gene TRBJ1-2, with TRBD1 as a possible D gene (5 bases). This CDR3 region has 12 residues. Per the germline V gene, CDR1 is LNHDA and CDR2 is SQIVND (reference sequence). V shed 7 bases and J shed 5 bases, with 11 bases lying between them. CDR3 sequence (DNA): TGTGCCAGTACACAGGACCTATATGGCTACACCTTC. It translates to CASTQDLYGYTF. The entire variable domain, with the rest obtained from reference TRBV19 and TRBJ1-2, is as follows: DGGITQSPKYLFRKEGQNVTLSCEQNLNHDAMYWYRQDPGQGLRLIYYSQIVNDFQKGDIAEGYSVSREKKESFPLTVTSAQKNPTAFYLCASTQDLYGYTFGSGTRLTVV.